This T cell receptor (beta chain) stems from a study of blood T cell repertoires in COVID-19 (dated by TCRdb to the early 2020s). Regarding the research as a whole: The collaborator samples originated in the United States, Italy and Spain and spanned the acute and convalescent phases of COVID-19. The prospective study material was composed of cDNA or gDNA derived from T cells, B-cell-depleted T cells, or PBMCs. A freely available public database, intended as a resource for researchers studying the immune response to SARS-CoV-2, is where the repertoires were released. Samples came from the ongoing ImmuneRACE study (first 160 participants) plus 1,254 subjects from 6 global collaborators. The sample metadata nearly always contained a de-identified subject ID, COVID-19 status, age in years and sex. The dataset comprised deeply sampled blood TCRbeta repertoires from subjects exposed to, actively infected with, or recovered from COVID-19. Where available, HLA class I and class II types were taken from metadata supplied by the sample provider and were not determined by assay-based typing. The research as a whole found: The amount of clinical and demographic metadata varied by source and participant and was provided uncurated.

For CDR1 and CDR2, the germline V gene lists MDHEN and SYDVKM. V is cut by 4 bases and J by 3 bases, and the space between the germline ends is 9 bases. The CDR3 covers 13 residues, taking in both the cysteine and the phenylalanine. Solely the CDR3 DNA is kept, with 39 bases framed from the first base. To note about this clone: Which antigen it targets is not known. Nothing much larger sits one base from this clone, and base qualities are not available.

TCRbeta CDR3 regions were amplified from genomic DNA using the immunoSEQ Assay, a bias-controlled multiplex PCR. As for the original processing: The number of nucleated cells in each sample was estimated from the amplification of reference gene primers within the assay. To quantify the absolute abundance of each unique TCRbeta CDR3 rearrangement, sequence reads were collapsed and filtered. Productive Simpson clonality was computed per sample as the square root of Simpson's diversity index over productive rearrangements. Entries here come from immuneACCESS through TCRdb and include only in-frame sequences with V and J called. Some clones fail to appear in such tables; in the studies checked, an unresolved V gene covers under half of the shortfall, and the cause of the remainder is unknown. The V and J calls and clone size are taken from that table; D and trimming were inferred from the DNA. The sample table lists under 40,000 clones, more than 75% of them with a count of one. In total, the top ten clones hold roughly a tenth of the sample.

The collaborating institutions used their own protocols to collect whole blood in K2EDTA tubes. For TCRbeta analysis, collaborators shipped samples in one of three forms: frozen whole blood, isolated PBMCs, or DNA extracted from either of those sample types. The sequenced material came from peripheral blood. The sequence is built from TRBV28 and TRBJ1-2; the D gene is perhaps TRBD1, on 6 matching bases. This clonotype originated in a man older than 75 with active COVID-19. This receptor has the CDR3 CASSSTGYYGYTF. The DNA reads as follows: TGTGCCAGCAGTTCCACAGGGTACTATGGCTACACCTTC.